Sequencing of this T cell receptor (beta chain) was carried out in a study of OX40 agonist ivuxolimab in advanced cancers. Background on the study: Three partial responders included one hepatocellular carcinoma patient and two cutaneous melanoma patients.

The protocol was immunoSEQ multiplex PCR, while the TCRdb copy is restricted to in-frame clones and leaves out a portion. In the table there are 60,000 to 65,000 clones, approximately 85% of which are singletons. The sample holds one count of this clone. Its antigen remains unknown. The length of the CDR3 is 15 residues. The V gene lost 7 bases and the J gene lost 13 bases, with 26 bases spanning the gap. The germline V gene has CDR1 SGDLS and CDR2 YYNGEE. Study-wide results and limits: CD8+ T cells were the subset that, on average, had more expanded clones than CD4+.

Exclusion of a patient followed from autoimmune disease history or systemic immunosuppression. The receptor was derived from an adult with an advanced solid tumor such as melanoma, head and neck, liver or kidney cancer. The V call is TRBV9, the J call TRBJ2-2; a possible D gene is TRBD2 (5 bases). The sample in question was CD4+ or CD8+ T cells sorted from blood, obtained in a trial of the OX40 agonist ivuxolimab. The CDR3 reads CASAFDLGDEEGLFF. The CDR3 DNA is TGTGCCAGCGCATTCGATTTGGGAGATGAGGAAGGGCTGTTTTTT.